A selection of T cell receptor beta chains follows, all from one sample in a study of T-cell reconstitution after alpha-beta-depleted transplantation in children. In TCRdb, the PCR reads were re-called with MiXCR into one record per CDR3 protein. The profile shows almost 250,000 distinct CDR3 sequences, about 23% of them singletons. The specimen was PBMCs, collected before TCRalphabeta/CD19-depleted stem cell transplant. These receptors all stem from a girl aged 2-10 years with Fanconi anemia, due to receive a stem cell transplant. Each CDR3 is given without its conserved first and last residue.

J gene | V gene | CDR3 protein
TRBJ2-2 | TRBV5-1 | ASSKKDVTGELF
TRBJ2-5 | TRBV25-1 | ASSEGSGKYQETQY
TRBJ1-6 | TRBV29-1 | SVRQGNGNSPLH
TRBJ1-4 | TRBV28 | ASSVNPGQANEKLF
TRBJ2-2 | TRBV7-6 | ASSPTVENTGELF
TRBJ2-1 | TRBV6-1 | ASDRPLDNEQF
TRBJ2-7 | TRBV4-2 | ASSQVRQDYEQY
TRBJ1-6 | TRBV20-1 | SARTGGSYNSPLH
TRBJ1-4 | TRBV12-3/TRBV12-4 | ASSLGATNEKLF
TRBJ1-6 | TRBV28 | ASSLDGGNSPLH
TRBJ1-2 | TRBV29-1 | SVSDPSGTYGYT
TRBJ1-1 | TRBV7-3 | ASSLRGPMMNTEAF
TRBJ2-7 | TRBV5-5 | ASSSDFFYEQY
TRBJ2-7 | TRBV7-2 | ASSLVRGGHEQY
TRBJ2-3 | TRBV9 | ASSPGHSGGSTDTQY
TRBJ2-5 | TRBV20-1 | SASIGTGVQETQY
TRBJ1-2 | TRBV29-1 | SLRPDAYGYT
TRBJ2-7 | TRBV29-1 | SVLPWESSYEQY
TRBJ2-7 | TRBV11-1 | ASSSYAGTVTYEQY
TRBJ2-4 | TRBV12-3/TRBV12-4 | ASSLTDRAGKNIQY
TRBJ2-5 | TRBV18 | ASSPTVQRVQETQY
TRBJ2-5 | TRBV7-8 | ASSLLAGWETQY
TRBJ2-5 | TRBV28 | ASSLQGAWKETQY
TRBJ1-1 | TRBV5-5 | ASSFGQLSYTEAF
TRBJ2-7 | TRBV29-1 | SVGSGAYEQY
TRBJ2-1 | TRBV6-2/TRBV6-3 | ASSYWGLAGVALYNEQF
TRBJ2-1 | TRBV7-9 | ASRLGSNEQF
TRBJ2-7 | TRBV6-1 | ASRPGQGLIYEQY
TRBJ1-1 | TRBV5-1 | ASSGGGQAEAF
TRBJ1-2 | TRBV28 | ASRRTGANPTFYGYT
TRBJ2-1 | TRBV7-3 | ASSSDPHNEQF
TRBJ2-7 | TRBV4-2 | ASSQDHLAGDHEQY
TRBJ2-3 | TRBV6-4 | ASSPLAGAPDTQY
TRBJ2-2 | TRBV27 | ASSTLAGGPWVGELF
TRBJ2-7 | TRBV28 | ASSFDTLTRYEQY